This is a list of T cell receptor beta chains from one sample in a study of Ad26.COV2.S vaccination and SARS-CoV-2 variants. TCRdb's copy holds only in-frame clones and misses some; the assay was immunoSEQ multiplex PCR. This sample carries around 300,000 clones, roughly 90% of them seen once, and the ten largest clones take 5%. This specimen consisted of peripheral blood, obtained in a trial of Ad26.COV2.S vaccine versus placebo. The receptors originated from a person aged 18-60 years who received the Ad26.COV2.S COVID-19 vaccine or a placebo. Both conserved end residues are part of each CDR3. Fields, in order: clone size, D gene, J gene, V gene, CDR3 protein, CDR3 DNA. The D gene is left open where the match is weak. Clone size, where shown, is once, few, many, or a class for clones that have expanded.

NA	TRBD1	TRBJ1-1	TRBV27	CASSLSWTGDTEAFF	TGTGCCAGCAGTTTATCCTGGACAGGTGACACTGAAGCTTTCTTT
NA	TRBD1	TRBJ2-3	TRBV28	CASGATGEKDTQYF	TGTGCCAGCGGGGCGACAGGGGAGAAAGATACGCAGTATTTT
once	NA	TRBJ1-5	TRBV6-1	CASSESKSGAGQPQHF	TGTGCCAGCAGTGAGTCCAAGTCGGGAGCCGGTCAGCCCCAGCATTTT
NA	NA	TRBJ2-3	TRBV5-1	CASSLAEVSSTDTQYF	TGCGCCAGCAGCTTGGCCGAAGTCAGTAGCACAGATACGCAGTATTTT
once	NA	TRBJ2-4	TRBV7-9	CASSSGVGLSLAKNIQYF	TGTGCCAGCAGCTCAGGGGTGGGATTGTCACTAGCCAAAAACATTCAGTACTTC
NA	NA	TRBJ1-5	TRBV30	CAWSPGSEQPQHF	TGTGCCTGGAGTCCGGGAAGCGAGCAGCCCCAGCATTTT
NA	NA	TRBJ1-5	TRBV10-2	CASSEKEGGNQPQHF	TGCGCCAGCAGTGAGAAAGAAGGGGGCAATCAGCCCCAGCATTTT
NA	TRBD2	TRBJ2-7	TRBV10-2	CASRGWGTSGRVAYEQYF	TGCGCCAGCAGAGGATGGGGGACTAGCGGGAGAGTGGCCTACGAGCAGTACTTC
NA	NA	TRBJ1-2	TRBV19	CATLDTPYGYTF	TGTGCCACCCTGGATACACCTTATGGCTACACCTTC
NA	NA	TRBJ1-1	TRBV6-2/TRBV6-3	CASSYSFSAGANTEAFF	TGTGCCAGCAGTTACTCTTTTAGCGCAGGGGCGAACACTGAAGCTTTCTTT
NA	NA	TRBJ1-2	TRBV2	CASSERRDSGYGYTF	TGTGCCAGCAGTGAACGGCGGGACTCTGGGTATGGCTACACCTTC
NA	NA	TRBJ2-2	TRBV2	CASRYHGRTNTGELFF	TGTGCCAGCAGATACCACGGCAGAACAAACACCGGGGAGCTGTTTTTT
few	TRBD1	TRBJ1-5	TRBV30	CAWSGGQAGGQPQHF	TGTGCCTGGAGTGGGGGACAGGCCGGGGGTCAGCCCCAGCATTTT
NA	NA	TRBJ1-2	TRBV2	CASRTGNYGYTF	TGTGCCAGCAGGACGGGAAACTATGGCTACACCTTC
NA	TRBD1	TRBJ2-7	TRBV28	CASSPPGQGPYEQYF	TGTGCCAGCAGTCCCCCGGGACAGGGTCCGTACGAGCAGTACTTC
once	TRBD2	TRBJ2-1	TRBV4-2	CASSQESWDYQASSYNEQFF	TGTGCCAGCAGCCAAGAATCATGGGACTACCAAGCGAGCTCCTACAATGAGCAGTTCTTC
NA	TRBD1	TRBJ2-7	TRBV5-1	CASRRGEQGEWSYEQYF	TGCGCCAGCAGACGGGGAGAACAGGGGGAATGGAGCTACGAGCAGTACTTC
NA	NA	TRBJ1-5	TRBV2	CASSEWADSNQPQHF	TGTGCCAGCAGTGAATGGGCAGATAGCAATCAGCCCCAGCATTTT
NA	NA	TRBJ2-1	TRBV6-5	CASSYFSSSYNEQFF	TGTGCCAGCAGTTACTTTAGCTCCTCCTACAATGAGCAGTTCTTC